The 9 T cell receptor beta chains below all came from one sample that was sequenced in a study of shared T cell receptors in the human thymus. Sequencing was performed with immunoSEQ multiplex PCR; in TCRdb, only in-frame clones are kept and a portion is missing. This sample has about 710,000 clones; over 75% occur once, and the top ten carry 0.0094%. These data were also reused for a study on human thymus T cells.

The sequenced sample consisted of thymocytes. Receptor source: a boy under two years old with a congenital heart defect.

The chain employs TRBV28 and TRBJ1-3; D call uncertain. In germline, CDR1 is MDHEN, CDR2 SYDVKM. Trimming shortened V by 2 bases and J by 0 bases, and 5 bases separated the two germline ends. This CDR3 has 14 residues. CDR3 sequence reads: CASSLKLSGNTIYF. The CDR3 DNA reads as TGTGCCAGCAGTTTAAAGCTCTCTGGAAACACCATATATTTT.

CDR3: CASRKDRRAFF. CDR3 nucleotide sequence: TGTGCCAGCAGAAAGGACAGGCGAGCTTTCTTT. The J gene is TRBJ1-1, the V gene TRBV14; TRBD1 matches at 7 bases. Germline CDR1 and CDR2: SGHDN and FVKESK. After removal of 6 bases from V and 10 bases from J, the junction contained 5 bases not matched to a gene. The CDR3 is 11 amino acids.

The chain links TRBV9 to TRBJ2-1; 7 bases agree with TRBD1. The germline V gene encodes CDR1 SGDLS and CDR2 YYNGEE. The length of the CDR3 is 16 residues. The trim removed 3 bases at V and 2 bases at J, leaving 8 bases unmatched. The CDR3 sequence: CASSATGQNAYNEQFF. CDR3 bases: TGTGCCAGCAGCGCCACGGGACAGAATGCCTACAATGAGCAGTTCTTC.

This clone was recorded only once. The chain couples TRBV19 to TRBJ2-7, with D perhaps matching TRBD1 (6 bases). Germline lookup yields CDR1 LNHDA and CDR2 SQIVND (reference sequence). This CDR3 has 13 amino acids. The ends were cut back, 4 bases at V and 3 bases at J, with 10 bases in the middle. CDR3 DNA: TGTGCCAGTAGTAACGGACAGAGCTACGAGCAGTACTTC. It specifies CASSNGQSYEQYF.

This clone was counted once. One junction end does not reproduce the germline sequence, and a read error may be involved. The chain recombines TRBV29-1 with TRBJ2-3, with 11 positions matching TRBD2. Germline CDR1 is SQVTM and CDR2 is ANQGSEA. This CDR3 has 16 residues. The CDR3 loop is CSVKISGGDSTYTQYF. The CDR3 DNA is TGCAGCGTTAAAATTAGCGGGGGGGATTCCACATATACGCAGTATTTT.

This chain joins TRBV5-1 and TRBJ1-1, with TRBD1 matching over 7 bases. Germline trimming cut 4 bases from V and 1 base from J; bases unmatched to any gene: 7. CDR1 is SGHRS, CDR2 YFSETQ, per germline. CDR3 length: 15 amino acids. The CDR3 DNA follows: TGCGCCAGCAGCAGGGGGCTAGGGGAGAACACTGAAGCTTTCTTT. Translated: CASSRGLGENTEAFF.

The CDR3 DNA sequence: TGTGCCAGCAGCGCCTACAGGGAGTTGGGCATTGAATCGAACACTGAAGCTTTCTTT. Protein: CASSAYRELGIESNTEAFF. The rearrangement uses TRBV9 and TRBJ1-1; a weak D match, TRBD1 (6 bases). Germline V lookup: CDR1 SGDLS, CDR2 YYNGEE. V shed 3 bases and J shed 1 base, with 25 bases lying between them. This CDR3 has 19 residues. The full variable domain, its missing parts supplied by reference TRBV9 and TRBJ1-1, is DSGVTQTPKHLITATGQRVTLRCSPRSGDLSVYWYQQSLDQGLQFLIQYYNGEERAKGNILERFSAQQFPDLHSELNLSSLELGDSALYFCASSAYRELGIESNTEAFFGQGTRLTVV.

The table lists this clone with a count of one. The chain employs TRBV27 and TRBJ2-1; 12 nucleotides agree with TRBD1. Germline values: CDR1 MNHEY, CDR2 SMNVEV (reference sequence). V lost 6 bases, J lost 8 bases, and 11 bases stayed unmatched. The CDR3 has 16 residues. The CDR3 nucleotides read TGTGCCAGCAGGCAAAGCCGGGACAGGGGGCTATATGAGCAGTTCTTC. Amino acids: CASRQSRDRGLYEQFF.

The chain carries TRBV10-2 and TRBJ2-5; 7 positions match TRBD2. V lost 4 bases, J lost 4 bases, and 15 bases stayed unmatched. Germline CDR1 WSHSY, CDR2 SAAADI. The CDR3 totals 17 residues. CDR3 coding DNA: TGCGCCAGCAGTGCTGGGAGGGACCCAGAGGAGGGAGAGACCCAGTACTTC. It yields the protein CASSAGRDPEEGETQYF.